This entry is about one TCR beta chain. This clonotype was detected once. The target of this receptor is not known. Base qualities are not provided; no much larger clone lies one nucleotide away. Weak support is all one read offers. This entry comes from a study of CD8+CD57+ T cells in acquired aplastic anemia (dated by TCRdb to the late 2010s). Regarding the study in general: A mean of around 3.2 ug of DNA, ranging from roughly 0.19 to 27.4 ug, was extracted from sorted CD4+ and CD8+ cells. Healthy donor samples averaged about 10 million reads for CD4+ and roughly 11 million for CD8+ cells. Findings and caveats that apply to the study as a whole: Around 30 CD8+ CDR3 sequences were found in both patients and controls but appeared to be highly expressed in patients and within the immunodominant clones of the patients. Patients and healthy controls showed no significant difference in CD8+ Simpson's diversity (P=0.060).

TCR beta VDJ combination and CDR3 sequence profiling used genomic DNA as the template. An Illumina HiSeq 2000 was the platform used for TCR repertoire sequencing. In the original analysis: Repertoires were assessed using TRBV/TRBJ rearrangement plots, CDR3 size and DJ length profiles, and Simpson's diversity index. The most abundant DNA sequence in the deep sequencing data was defined as the immunodominant clone. CDR3 amino acid sequences were checked for sharing between subjects and were compared against published repertoires and the VDJdb database. In-frame beta chains were kept once TCRdb had trimmed the public reads at Q25 with fastp and called clones with MiXCR. CDR3 protein sequences are deduplicated, and each keeps its most common genes and DNA. TCRdb, not the authors, supplied the V and J calls. Counted in this sample were some 220,000 distinct CDR3 sequences; roughly 33% of them appeared once. 0.95% to 1.3% of the sample is taken by the ten largest.

In this study, sorted CD4+ and CD8+ T cells from the blood of healthy subjects and of severe aplastic anemia patients had their TCR repertoires deep-sequenced. Ficoll-Paque density gradient centrifugation was used to isolate peripheral blood mononuclear cells. Before DNA extraction, CD4+ and CD8+ T cells were sorted with FACS or magnetic beads. V has 5 bases trimmed and J has 7 bases trimmed; junction bases matching no gene number 7. The CDR3 covers 14 residues, taking in both the cysteine and the phenylalanine. The entry retains the CDR3 DNA only, 42 bases that are in frame from base 1. CDR1 and CDR2 are drawn from the germline V gene: ENHRY, SYGVKD.

What was sequenced was sorted CD4+, CD8+, or CD8+CD57+ T cells (not recorded which) from PBMCs. The origin of this receptor is a human donor in good health, serving as a control. This receptor chain uses TRBV10-3 and TRBJ2-5; 10 junctional bases match TRBD1. The bases are TGTGCCATCAGTATGACAGGGGGCATGGGGACCCAGTACTTC. Translated, it gives CAISMTGGMGTQYF.